This T cell receptor beta chain was documented in a study of blood T cells in healthy people across ages. For the study at large: Every two T cells gave about one barcoded beta molecule via template switching.

The CDR3 totals 13 residues. The germline gives CDR1 DFQATT, CDR2 SNEGSKA (reference sequence). This clonotype was seen only a few times. Its antigen remains unknown. Germline and junction disagree at one end, which may indicate a read error. Researchers collected about 10 milliliters of peripheral blood from every single donor. Each sample gave at least 6.5 million isolated PBMCs. Study outcomes and limitations: Per million T cells, the diversity of TCR beta decreased roughly linearly as age advanced.

Alongside a J-beta primer mix, a sample-barcoded 5' primer served in a second PCR lasting about 7 to 11 cycles. MiXCR, run by TCRdb on the 5' RACE reads, gives a single entry per CDR3 protein. The sample has 800,000 to 1,300,000 distinct CDR3 sequences, about 23% seen once. The same data also went into a second study, on T cells of mothers and their children.

The chain couples TRBV20-1 to TRBJ1-1; the D is unclear. The sequenced material came from blood. The origin of this receptor is a girl aged 2 to 10 in good health. The CDR3 DNA follows: TGCAGTGCTAGTGGGCAGATGAACGCTGAAGCTTTCTTT. Translation: CSASGQMNAEAFF.